The entry below describes one TCR beta chain. Allocation to cohorts depended on clinical history reported by the participants. This record belongs to a study of blood T cell repertoires in COVID-19. Overall study: Samples representing acute and convalescent COVID-19 were sourced from the United States, Italy and Spain. T cells, B-cell-depleted T cells, or PBMCs supplied cDNA or gDNA.

CDR3 length equals 14 residues. V dropped 11 bases and J dropped 8 bases, with 22 bases sitting between them. Germline CDR1 reads SGHVS; CDR2 reads FQNEAQ. In the original processing: Counts of nucleated cells, estimated from reference gene primer amplification, were obtained. Sequencing was performed with immunoSEQ multiplex PCR; in TCRdb, only in-frame clones are kept and a portion is missing. The DNA gave D and trimming, while V, J and clone size come from that table. The sample has 250,000 to 350,000 clones, around nine tenths seen once. Sequencing used PBMCs or T cells enriched from blood (not recorded which). The genes are TRBV7-8 and TRBJ2-1; maybe TRBD2 (6 bases). This sequence was found in a woman aged 40 to 50 who had recovered from COVID-19. DNA for the CDR3: TGTGCCGCAGCGGTGACGGGAGCGGACTATGAGCAGTTCTTC. This codes for CAAAVTGADYEQFF. The full variable domain, in which reference TRBV7-8 and TRBJ2-1 provide the parts outside the CDR3, is GAGVSQSPRYKVAKRGQDVALRCDPISGHVSLFWYQQALGQGPEFLTYFQNEAQLDKSGLPSDRFFAERPEGSVSTLKIQRTQQEDSAVYLCAAAVTGADYEQFFGPGTRLTVL.